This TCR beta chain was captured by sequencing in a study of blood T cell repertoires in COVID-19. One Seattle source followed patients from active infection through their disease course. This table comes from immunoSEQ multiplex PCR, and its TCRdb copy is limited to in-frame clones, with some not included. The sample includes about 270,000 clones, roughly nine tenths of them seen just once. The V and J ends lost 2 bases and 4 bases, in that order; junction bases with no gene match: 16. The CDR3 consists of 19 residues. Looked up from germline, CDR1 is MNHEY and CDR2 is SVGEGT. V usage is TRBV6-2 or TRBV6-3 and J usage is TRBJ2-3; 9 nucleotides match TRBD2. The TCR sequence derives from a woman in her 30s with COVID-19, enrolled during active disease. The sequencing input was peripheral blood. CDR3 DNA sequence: TGTGCCAGCAGTTACACTATTCAACTAGCGGGTTTAGGGGCAGATACGCAGTATTTT. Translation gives CASSYTIQLAGLGADTQYF.